This T cell receptor (beta chain) was documented in a study of blood T cell repertoires in COVID-19. Background on the study: COVID-19 samples, acute and convalescent, were from the United States, Italy and Spain. The analysed material was cDNA or gDNA that came from T cells, B-cell-depleted T cells, or PBMCs.

In the source study's methods: Reference gene primer amplification gave estimated nucleated cell counts. The data were produced by immunoSEQ multiplex PCR, yet TCRdb's version contains in-frame clones alone and is incomplete. V, J and clone size derive from that table, while D and trimming were established from the DNA sequence. Of approximately 250,000 clones in the sample, around four fifths were seen once. The origin of this receptor is a man in his sixties with acute or convalescent COVID-19. The sequenced material came from peripheral blood.

The CDR3 loop is CASGLRGGGSYNEQFF. CDR3 DNA: TGTGCTAGTGGTTTGAGGGGTGGCGGGAGTTACAATGAGCAGTTCTTC. The rearrangement joins TRBV12-5 to TRBJ2-1, with 7 bases aligning to TRBD2. The ends lost 2 bases at V and 4 bases at J; junction bases unmatched: 8. Germline V gives CDR1 LGHNT, CDR2 FRNRAP. This CDR3 has 16 residues.